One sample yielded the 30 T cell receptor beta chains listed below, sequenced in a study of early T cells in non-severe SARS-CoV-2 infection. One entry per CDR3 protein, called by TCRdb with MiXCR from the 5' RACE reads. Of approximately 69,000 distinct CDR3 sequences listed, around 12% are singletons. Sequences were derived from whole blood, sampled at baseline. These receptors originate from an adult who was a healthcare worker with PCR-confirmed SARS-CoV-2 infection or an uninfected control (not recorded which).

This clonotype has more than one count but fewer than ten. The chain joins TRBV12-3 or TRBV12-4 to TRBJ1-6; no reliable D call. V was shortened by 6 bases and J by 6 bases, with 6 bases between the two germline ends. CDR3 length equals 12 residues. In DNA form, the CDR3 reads TGTGCCAGCAGCCTCAGTAATTCACCCCTCCACTTT. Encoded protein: CASSLSNSPLHF.

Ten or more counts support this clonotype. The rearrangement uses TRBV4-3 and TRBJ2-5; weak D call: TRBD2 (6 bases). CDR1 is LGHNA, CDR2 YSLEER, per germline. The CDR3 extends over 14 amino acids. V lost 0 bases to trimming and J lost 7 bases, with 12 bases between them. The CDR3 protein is CASSQEAGFGTQYF. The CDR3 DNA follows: TGCGCCAGCAGCCAAGAAGCGGGTTTCGGGACCCAGTACTTC.

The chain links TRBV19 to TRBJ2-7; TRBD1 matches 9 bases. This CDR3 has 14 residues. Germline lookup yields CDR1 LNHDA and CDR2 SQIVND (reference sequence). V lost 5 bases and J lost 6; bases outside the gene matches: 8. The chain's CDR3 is CASSPRQGEGEQYF. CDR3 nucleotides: TGTGCCAGTAGTCCCCGACAGGGGGAAGGCGAGCAGTACTTC.

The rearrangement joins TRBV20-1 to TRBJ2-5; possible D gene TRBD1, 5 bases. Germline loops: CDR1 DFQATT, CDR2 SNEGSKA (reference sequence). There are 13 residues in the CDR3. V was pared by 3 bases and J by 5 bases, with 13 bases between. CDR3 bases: TGCAGTGCTAGTTTAGGCCAGGGTGAGACCCAGTACTTC. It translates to CSASLGQGETQYF.

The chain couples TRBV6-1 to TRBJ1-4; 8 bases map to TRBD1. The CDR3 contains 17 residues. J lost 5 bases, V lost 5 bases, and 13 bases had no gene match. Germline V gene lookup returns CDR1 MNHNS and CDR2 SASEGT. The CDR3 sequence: CASSTRNSGGWNEKLFF. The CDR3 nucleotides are TGTGCCAGCAGTACGCGGAACTCAGGGGGCTGGAATGAAAAACTGTTTTTT.

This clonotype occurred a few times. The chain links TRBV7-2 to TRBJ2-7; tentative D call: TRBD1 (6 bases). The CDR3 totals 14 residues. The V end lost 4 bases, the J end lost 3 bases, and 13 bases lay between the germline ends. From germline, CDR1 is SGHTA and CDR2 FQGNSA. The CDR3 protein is CASSSTGTNYEQYF. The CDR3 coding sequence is TGTGCCAGCAGCTCCACCGGGACAAACTACGAGCAGTACTTC.

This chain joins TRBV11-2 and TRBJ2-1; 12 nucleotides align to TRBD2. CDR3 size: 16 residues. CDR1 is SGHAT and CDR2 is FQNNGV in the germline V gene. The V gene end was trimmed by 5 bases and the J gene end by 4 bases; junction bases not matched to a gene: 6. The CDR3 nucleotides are TGTGCCAGCAGCCGGACTAGCGGGGAACCGTACAATGAGCAGTTCTTC. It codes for CASSRTSGEPYNEQFF.

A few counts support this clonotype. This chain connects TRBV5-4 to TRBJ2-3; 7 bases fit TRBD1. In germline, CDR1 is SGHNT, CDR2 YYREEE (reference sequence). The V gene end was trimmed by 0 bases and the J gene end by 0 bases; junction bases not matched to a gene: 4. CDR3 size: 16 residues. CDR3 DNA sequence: TGTGCCAGCAGCTTGGGGTCGGACAGGAGCACAGATACGCAGTATTTT. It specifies CASSLGSDRSTDTQYF.

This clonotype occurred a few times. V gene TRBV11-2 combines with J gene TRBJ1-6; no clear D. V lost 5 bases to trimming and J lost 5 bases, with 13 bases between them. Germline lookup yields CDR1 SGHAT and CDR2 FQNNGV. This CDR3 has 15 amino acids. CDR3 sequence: CASSQRAPDNSPLHF. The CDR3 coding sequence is TGTGCCAGCAGCCAGAGGGCACCCGATAATTCACCCCTCCACTTT.

This CDR3 reads CASSFLDRGYLGELFF. The CDR3 DNA reads as TGTGCCAGCAGCTTCCTGGACAGGGGATACCTGGGGGAACTGTTTTTT. The chain uses TRBV5-5 and TRBJ1-4; 9 positions match TRBD1. V lost 2 bases to trimming and J lost 12 bases; unmatched junction nucleotides: 14. This CDR3 has 16 amino acids. CDR1 and CDR2 (germline): SGHKS, YYEKEE (reference sequence).

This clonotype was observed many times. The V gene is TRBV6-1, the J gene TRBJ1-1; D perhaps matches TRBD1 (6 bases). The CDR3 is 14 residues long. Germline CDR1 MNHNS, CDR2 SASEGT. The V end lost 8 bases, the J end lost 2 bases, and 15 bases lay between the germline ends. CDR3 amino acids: CASQRQARNTEAFF. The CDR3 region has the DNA TGTGCCAGCCAAAGACAGGCGAGAAACACTGAAGCTTTCTTT.

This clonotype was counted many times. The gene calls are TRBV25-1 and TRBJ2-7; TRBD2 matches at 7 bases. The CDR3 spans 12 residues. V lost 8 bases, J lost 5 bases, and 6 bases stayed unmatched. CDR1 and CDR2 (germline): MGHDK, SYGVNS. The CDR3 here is CASPTSWNEQYF. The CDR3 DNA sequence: TGTGCCAGCCCGACTAGCTGGAACGAGCAGTACTTC.

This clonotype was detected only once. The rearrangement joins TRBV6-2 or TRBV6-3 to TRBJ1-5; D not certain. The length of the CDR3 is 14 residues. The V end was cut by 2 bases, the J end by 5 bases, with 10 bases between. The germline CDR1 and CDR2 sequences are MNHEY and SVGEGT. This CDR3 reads CASSYRRPDQPQHF. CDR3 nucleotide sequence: TGTGCCAGCAGTTACCGCCGGCCCGATCAGCCCCAGCATTTT.

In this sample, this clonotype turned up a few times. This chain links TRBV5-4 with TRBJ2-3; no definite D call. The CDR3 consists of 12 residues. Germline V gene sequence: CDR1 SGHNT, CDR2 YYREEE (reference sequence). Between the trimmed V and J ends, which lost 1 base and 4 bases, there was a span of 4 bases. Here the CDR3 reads CASSLTADTQYF. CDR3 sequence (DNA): TGTGCCAGCAGCTTGACGGCAGATACGCAGTATTTT.

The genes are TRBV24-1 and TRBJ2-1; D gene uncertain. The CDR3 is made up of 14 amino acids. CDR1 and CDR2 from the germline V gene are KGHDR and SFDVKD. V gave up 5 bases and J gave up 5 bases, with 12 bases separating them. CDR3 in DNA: TGTGCCACCAGTGCCCCGGAACTCCACAATGAGCAGTTCTTC. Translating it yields CATSAPELHNEQFF.

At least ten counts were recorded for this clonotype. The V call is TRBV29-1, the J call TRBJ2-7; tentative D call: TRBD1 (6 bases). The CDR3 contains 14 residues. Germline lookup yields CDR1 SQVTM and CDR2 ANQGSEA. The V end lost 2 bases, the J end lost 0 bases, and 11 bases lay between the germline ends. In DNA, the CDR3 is TGCAGCGTTGAAACAGGGATAGCCTCCTACGAGCAGTACTTC. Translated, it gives CSVETGIASYEQYF.

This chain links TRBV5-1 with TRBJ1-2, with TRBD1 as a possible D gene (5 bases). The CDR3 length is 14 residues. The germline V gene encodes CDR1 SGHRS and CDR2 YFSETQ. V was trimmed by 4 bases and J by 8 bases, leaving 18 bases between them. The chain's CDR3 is CASSGGGALRGYTF. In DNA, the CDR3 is TGCGCCAGCAGCGGGGGAGGGGCACTCCGAGGCTACACCTTC.

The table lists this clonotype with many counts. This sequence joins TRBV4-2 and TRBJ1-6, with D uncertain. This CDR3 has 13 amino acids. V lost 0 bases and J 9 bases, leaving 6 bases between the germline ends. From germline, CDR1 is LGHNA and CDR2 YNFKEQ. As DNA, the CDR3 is TGTGCCAGCAGCCAAGAGGGCTTTTCACCCCTCCACTTT. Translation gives CASSQEGFSPLHF.

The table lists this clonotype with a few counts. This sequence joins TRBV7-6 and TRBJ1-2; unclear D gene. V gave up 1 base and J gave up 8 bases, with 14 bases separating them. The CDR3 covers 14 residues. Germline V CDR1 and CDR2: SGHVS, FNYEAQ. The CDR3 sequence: CASSLVPRGGGYTF. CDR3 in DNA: TGTGCCAGCAGCTTAGTGCCCCGAGGTGGCGGCTACACCTTC.

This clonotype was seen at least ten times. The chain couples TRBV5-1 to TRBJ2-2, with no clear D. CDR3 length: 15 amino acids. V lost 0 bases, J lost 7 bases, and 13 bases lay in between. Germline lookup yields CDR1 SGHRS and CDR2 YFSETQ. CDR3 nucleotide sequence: TGCGCCAGCAGCTTGGTGGCCGGTGGGCACGGGGAGCTGTTTTTT. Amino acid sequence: CASSLVAGGHGELFF.

The CDR3 sequence: CASSEAYRDRVWEQYF. The CDR3 coding sequence is TGTGCCAGCAGTGAAGCGTACCGGGACAGGGTGTGGGAGCAGTACTTC. The chain uses TRBV2 and TRBJ2-7; 9 bases are shared with TRBD1. V shed 0 bases, J shed 7 bases, and the junction held 10 bases outside the gene matches. Germline CDR1 is SNHLY and CDR2 is FYNNEI. This CDR3 has 16 amino acids. The full variable domain, rest sourced from reference TRBV2 and TRBJ2-7, is EPEVTQTPSHQVTQMGQEVILRCVPISNHLYFYWYRQILGQKVEFLVSFYNNEISEKSEIFDDQFSVERPDGSNFTLKIRSTKLEDSAMYFCASSEAYRDRVWEQYFGPGTRLTVT.

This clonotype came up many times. The CDR3 DNA follows: TGCGCCAGCAGCCATTTGGGGAATGAGCAGTTCTTC. It encodes CASSHLGNEQFF. The rearrangement links TRBV4-1 to TRBJ2-1, with no clear D. CDR1 and CDR2 (germline): MGHRA, YSYEKL. This CDR3 comprises 12 residues. With 3 bases removed from V and 7 bases from J, the gap between germline ends came to 7 bases.

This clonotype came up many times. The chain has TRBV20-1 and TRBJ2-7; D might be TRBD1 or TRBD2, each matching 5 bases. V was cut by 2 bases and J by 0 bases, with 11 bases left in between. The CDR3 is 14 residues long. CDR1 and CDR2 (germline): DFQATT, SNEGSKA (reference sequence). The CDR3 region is CSARPDGTSYEQYF. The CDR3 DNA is TGCAGTGCTAGACCGGACGGGACCTCCTACGAGCAGTACTTC.

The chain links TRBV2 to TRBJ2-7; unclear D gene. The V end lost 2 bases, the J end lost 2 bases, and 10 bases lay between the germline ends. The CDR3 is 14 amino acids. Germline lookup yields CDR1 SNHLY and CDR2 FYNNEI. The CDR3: CASSERRVTYEQYF. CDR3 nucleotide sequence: TGTGCCAGCAGTGAAAGGCGCGTAACCTACGAGCAGTACTTC.

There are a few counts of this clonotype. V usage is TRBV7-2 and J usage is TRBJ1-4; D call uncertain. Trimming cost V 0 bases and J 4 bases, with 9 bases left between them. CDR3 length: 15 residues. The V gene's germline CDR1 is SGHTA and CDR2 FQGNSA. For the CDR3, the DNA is TGTGCCAGCAGCTTAGCGGGTCCGGTTAATGAAAAACTGTTTTTT. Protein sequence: CASSLAGPVNEKLFF.

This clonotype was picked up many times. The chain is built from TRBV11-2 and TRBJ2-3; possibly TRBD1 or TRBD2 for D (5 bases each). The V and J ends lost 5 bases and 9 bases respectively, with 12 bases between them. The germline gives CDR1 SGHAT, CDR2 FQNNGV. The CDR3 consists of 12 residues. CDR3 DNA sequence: TGTGCCAGCAGCCCCCCTGGGACGACGCAGTATTTT. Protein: CASSPPGTTQYF.

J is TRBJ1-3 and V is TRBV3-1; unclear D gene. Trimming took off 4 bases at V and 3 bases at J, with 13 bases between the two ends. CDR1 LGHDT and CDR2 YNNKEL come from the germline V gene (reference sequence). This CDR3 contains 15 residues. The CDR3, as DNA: TGTGCCAGCAGCCTGTCCTCCCTGGGTGGAAACACCATATATTTT. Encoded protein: CASSLSSLGGNTIYF.

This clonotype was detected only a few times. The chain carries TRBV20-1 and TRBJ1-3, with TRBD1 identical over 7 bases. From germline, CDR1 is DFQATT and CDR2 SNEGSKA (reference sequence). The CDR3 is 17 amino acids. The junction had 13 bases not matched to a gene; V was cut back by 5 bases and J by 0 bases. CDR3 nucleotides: TGCAGTGCTCGTCCCCGGGACAGCTTTTACTCTGGAAACACCATATATTTT. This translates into CSARPRDSFYSGNTIYF.

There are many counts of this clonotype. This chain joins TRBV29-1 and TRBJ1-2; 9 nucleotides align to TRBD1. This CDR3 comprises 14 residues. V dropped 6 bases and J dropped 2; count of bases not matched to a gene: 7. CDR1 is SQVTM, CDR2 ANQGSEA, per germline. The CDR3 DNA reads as TGCAGCGTAGATACAGGGGGCGAGAACTATGGCTACACCTTC. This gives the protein CSVDTGGENYGYTF.

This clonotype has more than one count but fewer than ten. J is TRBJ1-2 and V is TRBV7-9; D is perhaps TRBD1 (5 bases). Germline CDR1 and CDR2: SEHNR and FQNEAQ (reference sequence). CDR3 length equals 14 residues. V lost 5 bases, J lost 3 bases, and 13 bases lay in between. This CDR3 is CASSAGTADYGYTF. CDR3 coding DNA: TGTGCCAGCAGCGCCGGGACGGCCGACTATGGCTACACCTTC.